Below, one T cell receptor beta chain is given with its context. Its antigen is unknown. J was trimmed by 0 bases and V by 5 bases; bases with no gene match: 8. This CDR3 is 17 amino acids long. Germline V gene sequence: CDR1 SEHNR, CDR2 FQNEAQ (reference sequence). Primers for the PCR totalled 60 Vbeta and 13 Jbeta. The protocol was immunoSEQ multiplex PCR, while the TCRdb copy is restricted to in-frame clones and leaves out a portion. Altogether approximately 92,000 clones are present, about 76% being singletons, with the ten largest covering about 4.4%. This record comes from a study of cytomegalovirus exposure and HLA in healthy donors. Regarding the study as a whole: An analysis was carried out at a later point. It showed that HLA-associated TCR beta chains were more clonally expanded than equally common non-associated chains. TCR beta V segments were, for the most part, productive about 87% or about 30% of the time in an earlier analysis. In a later analysis, a missense DCLRE1C variant was linked to TCR beta V- and J-gene trimming.

The sequence derives from a woman aged 65 to 85 in good health and CMV-seropositive. The V call is TRBV7-9, the J call TRBJ2-3, with 10 positions matching TRBD2. Material: PBMCs. The chain's CDR3 is CASSPLAGQSSTDTQYF. In DNA form, the CDR3 reads TGTGCCAGCAGCCCACTAGCGGGGCAGTCTAGCACAGATACGCAGTATTTT.